This T cell receptor (beta chain) was obtained from a study of cytomegalovirus exposure and HLA in healthy donors (dated by TCRdb to about 2017). At the level of the whole study: According to an earlier analysis of 587 of the donors, 150 million to 200 million T cells yielded 90 million to 130 million unique TCR beta sequences and about 280 Gb of sequence data. About 300 gigabases of sequencing data and 70 million to 85 million unique TCR sequences were included in an early release covering about 600 HLA-typed donors. Of the approximately 370 genotyped donors, 80% to 90% were placed in the genetic ancestry cluster associated with self-reported Caucasian donors. The aim of the study was to test whether cataloging public T cell receptors could identify signatures of past pathogen exposure. The study used immunosequencing to profile the T cell repertoires of about 670 subjects and linked those repertoires to cytomegalovirus serostatus. Besides the first cohort of 666 subjects, a separate validation cohort made up of roughly 130 different subjects was used. To predict cytomegalovirus infection status, the study combined high-throughput TCR immunosequencing, statistical association of individual TCRs with disease status, and machine learning. In a later analysis, previously published TCR beta repertoires from 600 to 850 donors were re-analyzed and high-resolution HLA genotyping was added so that TCR occurrence patterns could be studied. In the later analysis, no new phenotypic data were used to find candidate immune exposures; instead, reliance was placed on TCR beta sequences and their occurrence across donors. In an earlier analysis of 587 of the donors, high-throughput TCR beta sequencing was used to judge whether each TCR beta V gene segment behaved as functional or pseudogenic. Donor age, sex, ethnicity and CMV serostatus were collected together with the repertoire data. Genome-wide SNP genotypes for about 60% of the roughly 700 donors were used in a later genetic analysis, which treated that subset as a discovery cohort. Every discovery cohort repertoire had been produced on one sequencing platform. Class I and class II HLA loci were covered by the typing at four-digit resolution. Typing coverage varied by locus: roughly 620-630 donors for A, B, C, DRB1 and DQB1; approximately 500 for DQA1; around 610 for DPA1; some 470 for DPB1. Roughly 5 DR-DQ haplotypes were treated as single units for association and clustering because of strong linkage in the cohort. On average, roughly 240,000 unique TCR beta nucleotide sequences were sequenced per donor among some 420 genotyped donors of the cohort, with roughly 19% of those sequences being non-productive. The paper as a whole reports these results and caveats: Correlated functional status among segregating V segments might be attributable to linkage disequilibrium, but an unknown experimental factor could not be ruled out. At a false discovery rate of 0.05, a later analysis linked approximately 18,000 TCR beta sequences to specific HLA alleles. According to a later analysis, TCR association rates differed among HLA loci, with DRB1 alleles showing the most associated TCRs and HLA-C alleles showing the fewest. Some 15 rarely observed V segments, including chromosome 9 orphons, were excluded from the earlier analysis of several hundred of the donors because counts were too low. An earlier analysis of some 560 of the donors showed that most TCR beta V segments appeared in productive rearrangements either about 87% or about 30% of the time, which broadly matched IMGT annotations. Because the 87-base-pair reads could not distinguish some IMGT-functional V segments, including TRBV6-2 and TRBV6-3, those segments were excluded. Only TCR beta chains were sequenced in this cohort, and the absence of alpha or paired-chain data limited detectable features. According to a later analysis, most CMV-associated TCR beta chains appeared to be HLA-restricted, and the HLA associations seemed to be driven largely by CMV exposure. When HLA alleles, especially DR and DQ, strongly co-occurred, attributing TCR associations to individual alleles was difficult. In both the original and validation cohorts, the classifier was reported to diagnose cytomegalovirus status with high specificity and sensitivity. Several of the top co-occurrence clusters appeared to be linked to parvovirus B19, influenza, CMV and Epstein-Barr virus, according to a later analysis. Because HLA typing was unavailable for some donors at each locus, only the typed subset was used in association tests. A later genetic analysis associated a missense DCLRE1C variant with V-gene and J-gene trimming of TCR beta chains, and an independent cohort replicated the association. Most TCR sequences were seen in very few donors, while some public TCRs were found in many individuals. A further reported finding was that TCR beta sequences accurately predicted the HLA-A and HLA-B alleles for most subjects in the first cohort. According to the authors, the approach could potentially be generalized to other disease states and immunological phenotypes. CMV serostatus was the only immune exposure information available for the cohort. Three of the identified cytomegalovirus-associated TCR beta chains were confirmed in vitro to be specific for cytomegalovirus antigens. According to a later genetic analysis, donors in an Asian-associated ancestry cluster had fewer N-insertions in productive TCRs than the roughly 700-donor mean. A total of about 180 TCR beta chains were listed by the study as associated with cytomegalovirus. Presence/absence analyses assumed roughly uniform sequencing depth across donors, an assumption that may not hold. A group of highly shared sequence variants was considered likely to be a technical artifact of the sequencing pipeline. Compared with equally common non-associated chains, HLA-associated TCR beta chains in a later analysis were more clonally expanded and had lower generation probabilities.

The cysteine opens and the phenylalanine closes a CDR3 of 16 amino acids. The kept DNA is CDR3 alone, 48 bases in frame from the first base. As encoded in the germline V gene, CDR1 is ENHRY while CDR2 is SYGVKD. Trimming removed 0 bases from V and 10 bases from J, leaving 18 bases between the germline ends. The cohort comprised 666 healthy bone marrow donors. Cohort members were all nominally healthy when sampled, although unrecorded immune exposures were likely present. The donor was CMV seronegative and belonged to the group of over 350 seronegative cohort members. Each donor provided a peripheral blood sample, and peripheral blood mononuclear cells were used for TCR beta sequencing. Genomic DNA extraction from the blood cell samples was performed with the Qiagen DNeasy Blood Extraction Kit. As for this clone: The antigen it binds to is not known. The input lacks base qualities; no much larger clone sits a single base away.

The method was the immunoSEQ multiplex PCR assay. The multiplex PCR relied on a mix of 60 forward primers for TCR Vbeta segments and 13 reverse primers for TCR Jbeta segments. The CDR3 region of rearranged TCR beta genes was amplified from genomic DNA with a multiplex PCR assay. Amplified TCR beta libraries were sequenced as 87-base-pair reads on the Illumina HiSeq System. In the original analysis: In a later analysis, roughly 80 million unique TCR beta chains were counted across the approximately 640 repertoires, and about 10 million of these chains were shared by at least two donors. To remove PCR and sequencing errors, raw reads were error-corrected and collapsed into unique sequences using a nearest-neighbor algorithm that merged closely related sequences. Alignment of CDR3 sequences to IMGT reference sequences was used to assign V, D and J gene segments. For a sequence to be retained, a match of at least six nucleotides was required to both a V gene segment and a J gene segment. A rearrangement counted as productive if the CDR3 had no stop codons and remained in frame with V and J, and every other rearrangement counted as non-productive. CDR3 was defined by IMGT convention, running from the second conserved V-encoded cysteine to the conserved J-encoded phenylalanine. In an earlier analysis of approximately 500 of the donors, sequences lacking an unambiguous match to a single V gene segment were excluded. An earlier analysis of several hundred of the donors called V segments functional above 56.7% productive rearrangements and segregating when the between-donor standard deviation exceeded 5%. A statistical classification framework was built to diagnose cytomegalovirus status from the catalog of TCR beta chain sequences. V and J gene assignment, in a later analysis, came from comparing TCR nucleotide sequences with IMGT/GENE-DB human TR gene sequences. Using the TCRdist pipeline, a later analysis assigned CDR3 sequences along with most-parsimonious VDJ recombination scenarios. A later analysis defined each TCR beta chain by its CDR3 amino acid sequence plus V-gene family, and excluded reads lacking a unique V-gene family. To address suspected cross-contamination and a sequencing artifact, a later analysis removed a few hundred highly shared, low-generation-probability nucleotide sequences. For each public chain, a later analysis derived a clonal expansion index from normalized ranks of inferred template counts within each repertoire. Generation probabilities in a later analysis came from a VDJ recombination model fitted to out-of-frame rearrangements, and those results were checked against IGoR. A later analysis scored TCR-TCR, TCR-HLA and TCR-CMV co-occurrence with hypergeometric tests, applying a repertoire-size bias correction to TCR pairs. In a later analysis, false discovery rates were estimated by permuting HLA or CMV assignments 20 times. In a later analysis, co-occurring TCRs were grouped using DBSCAN, with TCRdist sequence similarity added in when clustering inside HLA-allele-positive subsets. For co-occurrence clustering, repertoires with fewer than 30,000 or more than 120,000 public chains were excluded, along with a handful of repertoires with anomalous nucleotide sharing. Drawn from immuneACCESS, this table holds only the in-frame rearrangements with V and J called that TCRdb kept. Clones are partly lost; checked studies trace under half to an unresolved V gene and leave the rest unexplained. V and J calls and clone size are those listed in that table; D and trimming were worked out from the DNA. This sample holds 150,000 to 200,000 clones; over 65% were observed only once. The top ten constitute 1.5% to 2% of the sample.

The clonotype was recovered from a woman in her twenties or thirties in good health and CMV-seronegative. The specimen was PBMCs. The V gene is TRBV10-3 and the J gene is TRBJ1-4; TRBD1 is perhaps the D gene, given 6 matching bases. Read as DNA, the sequence is TGTGCCATCAGTGAGTCGTTTCAGGGACATACGGGAAAACTGTTTTTT. This yields the protein CAISESFQGHTGKLFF.